These 20 T cell receptor beta chains originate from one sample sequenced in a study of T cell responses to AZD1222 COVID-19 vaccine. Repertoires were generated with immunoSEQ multiplex PCR, while TCRdb's copy carries only in-frame clones and drops some. Of roughly 80,000 clones in the sample, under 95% were seen once. Sequences were derived from peripheral blood, sampled 28 days after the second AZD1222 dose. The receptors here all came from an adult who received the AZD1222 COVID-19 vaccine.

The chain links TRBV9 to TRBJ1-4, with D possibly TRBD1 on 5 matching bases. This CDR3 has 15 amino acids. V lost 0 bases to trimming and J lost 5 bases, with 11 bases between them. Germline lookup yields CDR1 SGDLS and CDR2 YYNGEE. The CDR3 protein is CASSVGGRRNEKLFF. In DNA form, the CDR3 reads TGTGCCAGCAGCGTAGGGGGCAGGAGAAATGAAAAACTGTTTTTT.

The chain uses TRBV19 and TRBJ2-2; D remains unclear. The CDR3 contains 15 residues. The germline gives CDR1 LNHDA, CDR2 SQIVND (reference sequence). V lost 1 base and J 1 base, leaving 7 bases between the germline ends. This CDR3 is CASSIGGWNTGELFF. The CDR3 region has the DNA TGTGCCAGTAGTATAGGTGGTTGGAACACCGGGGAGCTGTTTTTT.

The CDR3 DNA sequence: TGTGCCAGCAGTCCCGAGGGGCTCACTAATGAAAAACTGTTTTTT. Protein sequence: CASSPEGLTNEKLFF. V usage is TRBV6-5 and J usage is TRBJ1-4; weak D call: TRBD1 (5 bases). Germline V gene lookup returns CDR1 MNHEY and CDR2 SVGAGI. The CDR3 is made up of 15 amino acids. Deletions cut 5 bases from V and 2 bases from J, with 12 bases between.

The chain is built from TRBV24-1 and TRBJ2-2; 7 bases align to TRBD2. V shed 5 bases and J 1 base; nucleotides not matched to a gene: 6. The CDR3 has 16 amino acids. The germline CDR1 and CDR2 sequences are KGHDR and SFDVKD. CDR3 DNA: TGTGCCACCAGTGGTAGAGCGGGAATGAACACCGGGGAGCTGTTTTTT. This translates into CATSGRAGMNTGELFF.

The rearrangement uses TRBV28 and TRBJ2-3; 7 bases are a match to TRBD2. V trimming: 6 bases; J trimming: 2 bases; junction bases outside the gene matches: 8. Germline CDR1 and CDR2: MDHEN and SYDVKM. This CDR3 has 15 amino acids. CDR3 DNA sequence: TGTGCCAGCAGAAGGGTAGCGGGTTTCACAGATACGCAGTATTTT. As protein: CASRRVAGFTDTQYF.

J is TRBJ2-3 and V is TRBV28, with D maybe TRBD2 (6 bases). The CDR3 consists of 14 residues. Trimming shortened V by 1 base and J by 12 bases, and 17 bases separated the two germline ends. Germline CDR1 MDHEN, CDR2 SYDVKM. This CDR3 is CASSLSFRGSFQYF. CDR3 DNA sequence: TGTGCCAGCAGTTTATCTTTTCGGGGGTCCTTTCAGTATTTT. Filled out from reference TRBV28 and TRBJ2-3, the complete variable domain reads DVKVTQSSRYLVKRTGEKVFLECVQDMDHENMFWYRQDPGLGLRLIYFSYDVKMKEKGDIPEGYSVSREKKERFSLILESASTNQTSMYLCASSLSFRGSFQYFGPGTRLTVL.

V is TRBV6-6 and J is TRBJ2-3; 8 bases map to TRBD2. J was trimmed by 7 bases and V by 5 bases; bases with no gene match: 14. This CDR3 is 16 amino acids long. Germline lookup yields CDR1 MNHNY and CDR2 SVGAGI (reference sequence). The DNA for the CDR3 is TGTGCCAGCAGTCACACAGGGACCAGCGGGAGTTATACGCAGTATTTT. Amino acid sequence: CASSHTGTSGSYTQYF.

V and J are TRBV7-6 and TRBJ2-3; D is unclear. The CDR3 extends over 14 amino acids. Germline V gene sequence: CDR1 SGHVS, CDR2 FNYEAQ. V lost 5 bases and J 0 bases, leaving 9 bases between the germline ends. The CDR3: CASSPTLSTDTQYF. DNA for the CDR3: TGTGCCAGCAGCCCGACTCTTAGCACAGATACGCAGTATTTT. Full variable domain (missing parts from reference TRBV7-6 and TRBJ2-3): GAGVSQSPRYKVTKRGQDVALRCDPISGHVSLYWYRQALGQGPEFLTYFNYEAQQDKSGLPNDRFSAERPEGSISTLTIQRTEQRDSAMYRCASSPTLSTDTQYFGPGTRLTVL.

The gene calls are TRBV6-5 and TRBJ1-4; perhaps TRBD1 as D (5 bases). Trimming removed 6 bases at V and 8 bases at J, with 13 bases between. CDR1 and CDR2 from the germline V gene are MNHEY and SVGAGI. The CDR3 covers 13 residues. As DNA, the CDR3 is TGTGCCAGCAGGGGGGGGTCTGGCGAAAAACTGTTTTTT. Protein: CASRGGSGEKLFF.

The J gene is TRBJ2-5, the V gene TRBV27, with 10 bases identical to TRBD1. With 5 bases clipped from V and 5 bases from J, the junction kept 2 bases outside the gene matches. Germline V gene data show CDR1 as MNHEY and CDR2 as SMNVEV (reference sequence). The CDR3 totals 13 residues. CDR3 protein: CASSQDRGETQYF. In DNA form, the CDR3 reads TGTGCCAGCAGTCAGGACAGGGGGGAGACCCAGTACTTC.

The chain carries TRBV5-1 and TRBJ1-1; D possibly corresponds to TRBD1 (5 bases). Trimming cost V 4 bases and J 2 bases, with 9 bases left between them. Germline V gene sequence: CDR1 SGHRS, CDR2 YFSETQ. The CDR3 has 13 amino acids. CDR3 sequence: CASSRDRNTEAFF. CDR3 in DNA: TGCGCCAGCAGCCGCGACAGAAACACTGAAGCTTTCTTT. The whole variable domain, filled in from reference TRBV5-1 and TRBJ1-1, reads KAGVTQTPRYLIKTRGQQVTLSCSPISGHRSVSWYQQTPGQGLQFLFEYFSETQRNKGNFPGRFSGRQFSNSRSEMNVSTLELGDSALYLCASSRDRNTEAFFGQGTRLTVV.

V is TRBV11-2 and J is TRBJ1-5; D is undetermined. Germline CDR1 reads SGHAT; CDR2 reads FQNNGV. Trimming stripped 6 bases from V and 0 bases from J, with 15 bases between. The CDR3 runs 16 residues. For the CDR3, the DNA is TGTGCCAGCAGAAGGACGGAATTCCTTAGCAATCAGCCCCAGCATTTT. It yields the protein CASRRTEFLSNQPQHF.

The chain recombines TRBV14 with TRBJ2-2; D unclear. V shed 0 bases and J shed 1 base, with 9 bases lying between them. CDR3 size: 16 residues. Germline loops: CDR1 SGHDN, CDR2 FVKESK. CDR3 bases: TGTGCCAGCAGCCAAGAGATGGTAGGGAACACCGGGGAGCTGTTTTTT. Translation: CASSQEMVGNTGELFF.

The rearrangement joins TRBV5-1 to TRBJ2-1; the match to TRBD1 covers 7 bases. The germline CDR1 and CDR2 sequences are SGHRS and YFSETQ. V lost 4 bases, J lost 8 bases, and 9 bases stayed unmatched. This CDR3 has 14 amino acids. CDR3 sequence reads: CASSVGRGYDEQFF. The CDR3, as DNA: TGCGCCAGCAGCGTAGGCAGGGGGTATGATGAGCAGTTCTTC.

The DNA of the CDR3 is TGTGCCAGCAGCTTGACAGACACTAATGAAAAACTGTTTTTT. Its translation is CASSLTDTNEKLFF. The chain recombines TRBV5-4 with TRBJ1-4; D is unresolved. The germline gives CDR1 SGHNT, CDR2 YYREEE (reference sequence). CDR3 length equals 14 residues. Trimming took 1 base from V and 2 from J, leaving 6 bases between them.

V usage is TRBV25-1 and J usage is TRBJ2-7; D perhaps matches TRBD2 (6 bases). This CDR3 is 15 amino acids long. CDR1 is MGHDK and CDR2 is SYGVNS in the germline V gene. V was trimmed by 5 bases and J by 6 bases, leaving 20 bases between them. CDR3 loop: CASSLQGLVPFEQYF. The CDR3, as DNA: TGTGCCAGCAGTCTCCAGGGACTCGTCCCCTTCGAGCAGTACTTC.

This clone was seen once. V gene TRBV7-9 combines with J gene TRBJ1-6; no clear D gene. The CDR3 loop spans 14 amino acids. The germline V gene has CDR1 SEHNR and CDR2 FQNEAQ (reference sequence). V was clipped by 8 bases and J by 9 bases, with 17 bases between them. The CDR3 spells CASRKETSGSPLHF. DNA for the CDR3: TGTGCCAGCCGCAAAGAGACCAGCGGTTCACCCCTCCACTTT.

This chain connects TRBV6-5 to TRBJ2-2; 8 nucleotides align to TRBD1. The CDR3 is 13 residues long. Germline values: CDR1 MNHEY, CDR2 SVGAGI. V lost 6 bases to trimming and J lost 6 bases; unmatched junction nucleotides: 3. CDR3 DNA: TGTGCCAGCAGACTACAGGGGGCCGGGGAGCTGTTTTTT. It specifies CASRLQGAGELFF.

Details on this clone: This specimen includes other DNA sequences encoding the same CDR3. V is TRBV30 and J is TRBJ1-5; the D is unclear. The CDR3 sequence is 13 residues long. V was trimmed by 0 bases and J by 0 bases, leaving 3 bases between them. Germline V gene data show CDR1 as GTSNPN and CDR2 as SVGIG (reference sequence). CDR3 residues: CAWSVRSNQPQHF. The CDR3 DNA sequence: TGTGCCTGGAGTGTCCGTAGCAATCAGCCCCAGCATTTT.

In DNA form, the CDR3 reads TGTGCCAGCAGCCAAGTGGGAAACATTCAGTACTTC. This sequence encodes CASSQVGNIQYF. This sequence joins TRBV3-1 (or the pseudogene TRBV3-2) and TRBJ2-4, with D hard to call. This CDR3 spans 12 amino acids. In germline, CDR1 is LGHDT, CDR2 YNNKEL (reference sequence). The V end lost 1 base, the J end lost 6 bases, and 4 bases lay between the germline ends.